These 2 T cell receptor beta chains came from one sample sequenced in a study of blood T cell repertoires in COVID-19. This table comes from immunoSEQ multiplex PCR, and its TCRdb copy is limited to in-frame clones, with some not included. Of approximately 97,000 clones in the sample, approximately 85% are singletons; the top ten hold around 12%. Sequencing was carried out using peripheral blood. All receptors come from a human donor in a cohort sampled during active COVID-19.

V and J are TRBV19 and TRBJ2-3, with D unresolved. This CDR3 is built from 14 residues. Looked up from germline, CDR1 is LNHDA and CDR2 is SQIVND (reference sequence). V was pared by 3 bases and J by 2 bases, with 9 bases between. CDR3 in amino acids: CASSMRLTTDTQYF. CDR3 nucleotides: TGTGCCAGTAGTATGCGCCTTACCACAGATACGCAGTATTTT.

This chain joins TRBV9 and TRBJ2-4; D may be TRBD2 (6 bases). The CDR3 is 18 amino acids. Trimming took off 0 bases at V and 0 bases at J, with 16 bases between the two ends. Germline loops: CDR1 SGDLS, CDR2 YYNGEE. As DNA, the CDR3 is TGTGCCAGCAGCGTAGAGGCCCGGGGAGGTGGAGCCAAAAACATTCAGTACTTC. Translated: CASSVEARGGGAKNIQYF.